Presented here are 26 T cell receptor beta chains from one specimen sequenced in a study of Tregs in tolerant kidney transplant recipients. Only in-frame clones appear in the TCRdb table, and some are missing; sequencing was by immunoSEQ multiplex PCR. The profile shows some 64,000 clones, about 98% of them singletons. The sample consisted of Tregs from blood, taken before the transplant. All receptors derive from a human donor who received a combined kidney and bone marrow transplant.

Only one count was recorded for this clone. V and J are TRBV2 and TRBJ1-1, with TRBD1 matching over 8 bases. This CDR3 has 12 amino acids. Per the germline V gene, CDR1 is SNHLY and CDR2 is FYNNEI. Trimming removed 3 bases from V and 10 bases from J; junction bases left unmatched: 4. CDR3 protein: CASSDGQGRAFF. For the CDR3, the DNA is TGTGCCAGCAGTGACGGACAGGGACGAGCTTTCTTT.

This chain connects TRBV2 to TRBJ1-2; possibly TRBD1 for D (5 bases). Germline V gene sequence: CDR1 SNHLY, CDR2 FYNNEI. The CDR3 totals 12 residues. Trimming took 5 bases from V and 2 from J, leaving 6 bases between them. In nucleotides, the CDR3 is TGTGCCAGCAGTCCAGGGAACTATGGCTACACCTTC. As protein: CASSPGNYGYTF.

This chain joins TRBV14 and TRBJ2-7; 9 nucleotides match TRBD1. This CDR3 contains 15 residues. From germline, CDR1 is SGHDN and CDR2 FVKESK. The V segment lost 4 bases and the J segment 3 bases; nucleotides outside the gene matches: 7. For the CDR3, the DNA is TGTGCCAGCAGCCTGAACAGGGGGCGACACTACGAGCAGTACTTC. Residues: CASSLNRGRHYEQYF. The variable domain in full, completed from reference TRBV14 and TRBJ2-7, reads EAGVTQFPSHSVIEKGQTVTLRCDPISGHDNLYWYRRVMGKEIKFLLHFVKESKQDESGMPNNRFLAERTGGTYSTLKVQPAELEDSGVYFCASSLNRGRHYEQYFGPGTRLTVT.

The gene calls are TRBV14 and TRBJ2-1, with a weak D call TRBD2 (6 bases). V dropped 2 bases and J dropped 3 bases, with 11 bases sitting between them. CDR1 is SGHDN, CDR2 FVKESK, per germline. The CDR3 is 15 residues long. CDR3 loop: CASSQYGGNYNEQFF. DNA for the CDR3: TGTGCCAGCAGCCAATACGGCGGGAACTACAATGAGCAGTTCTTC.

The chain uses TRBV7-8 and TRBJ2-5, with 13 bases identical to TRBD2. The better agreement between TRBJ2-7 and the DNA end casts doubt on the J call. The CDR3 has 17 amino acids. Per the germline V gene, CDR1 is SGHVS and CDR2 is FQNEAQ. The CDR3 here is CASSSRLAGGPNYEQYF. CDR3 coding DNA: TGTGCCAGCAGCTCTCGACTAGCGGGGGGCCCTAACTACGAGCAGTACTTC.

This clone occurred once. The chain has TRBV4-1 and TRBJ2-5, with 9 bases lining up with TRBD2. Trimming took 6 bases from V and 2 from J; bases not matched to a gene: 10. Germline V CDR1 and CDR2: MGHRA, YSYEKL. The CDR3 sequence is 16 residues long. The CDR3 nucleotides read TGCGCCAGCAGACCAACTGGACTAGCGAATCAAGAGACCCAGTACTTC. It codes for CASRPTGLANQETQYF.

The genes are TRBV4-3 and TRBJ1-1, with D possibly TRBD1 on 5 matching bases. V was trimmed by 4 bases and J by 4 bases, leaving 13 bases between them. Germline V CDR1 and CDR2: LGHNA, YSLEER. The CDR3 has 14 residues. In nucleotides, the CDR3 is TGCGCCAGCAGCCTCGGAATCGGGGGCACTGAAGCTTTCTTT. Its translation: CASSLGIGGTEAFF.

This clone was detected only once. Germline and junction disagree at one end, which may indicate a read error. The V gene is TRBV7-2, the J gene TRBJ2-7; TRBD2 aligns across 9 bases. This CDR3 spans 16 amino acids. From germline, CDR1 is SGHTA and CDR2 FQGNSA. The CDR3 loop is CASSPESGRYSSEQYF. CDR3 nucleotides: TGTGCCAGCAGCCCCGAAAGCGGGAGGTACTCCTCCGAGCAGTACTTC.

A single count supports this clone. The rearrangement joins TRBV7-9 to TRBJ1-1; D is undetermined. V lost 5 bases and J lost 7, with 8 bases in between. The CDR3 covers 11 residues. CDR1 and CDR2 (germline): SEHNR, FQNEAQ (reference sequence). The CDR3 sequence is CASSPRFEAFF. In DNA, the CDR3 is TGTGCCAGCAGCCCCCGGTTTGAAGCTTTCTTT.

V gene TRBV5-4 combines with J gene TRBJ2-7; the match to TRBD2 covers 8 bases. The V gene end was trimmed by 4 bases and the J gene end by 3 bases; junction bases not matched to a gene: 9. Germline CDR1 is SGHNT and CDR2 is YYREEE (reference sequence). The CDR3 consists of 15 residues. The CDR3 DNA sequence: TGTGCCAGCAGCCGGGGGGGGGCTTCCCTCTACGAGCAGTACTTC. It yields the protein CASSRGGASLYEQYF.

On this clone itself: One end of the junction does not line up with germline, which may come from a read error. The chain recombines TRBV7-2 with TRBJ2-7, with 9 bases aligning to TRBD2. This CDR3 is built from 15 residues. Germline values: CDR1 SGHTA, CDR2 FQGNSA. CDR3 region: CASSLAGQPSYEQYF. For the CDR3, the DNA is TGTGCCAGCAGCCTAGCGGGACAGCCATCCTACGAGCAGTACTTC.

This rearrangement joins TRBV5-1 to TRBJ2-7, with D possibly matching TRBD1 (8 bases). Trimming took off 4 bases at V and 6 bases at J, with 17 bases between the two ends. Germline CDR1 is SGHRS and CDR2 is YFSETQ. CDR3 length equals 14 residues. The CDR3 protein is CASSRTGSGAEQYF. The DNA for the CDR3 is TGCGCCAGCAGCCGGACAGGGAGCGGGGCCGAGCAGTACTTC.

V and J are TRBV14 and TRBJ2-7; D is perhaps TRBD2 (6 bases). V was clipped by 3 bases and J by 2 bases, with 17 bases between them. Germline CDR1 reads SGHDN; CDR2 reads FVKESK. The CDR3 is 16 amino acids. Here the CDR3 DNA reads TGTGCCAGCAGCCAGGTTACCGGGACTCGTACCTACGAGCAGTACTTC. Residues: CASSQVTGTRTYEQYF.

The V call is TRBV6-5, the J call TRBJ1-1; no clear D. The CDR3 contains 11 residues. Germline V gives CDR1 MNHEY, CDR2 SVGAGI. Trimming stripped 6 bases from V and 4 bases from J, with 6 bases between. The CDR3 loop reads CASRGGTEAFF. For the CDR3, the DNA is TGTGCCAGCAGGGGAGGCACTGAAGCTTTCTTT.

This clone was picked up one time. V usage is TRBV5-1 and J usage is TRBJ2-3, with a weak D call TRBD1 (5 bases). V shed 4 bases and J shed 8 bases, with 23 bases lying between them. CDR1 is SGHRS, CDR2 YFSETQ, per germline. This CDR3 is 16 amino acids long. CDR3 amino acids: CASSLLDLGDDGTQYF. CDR3 DNA: TGCGCCAGCAGCCTGTTGGACCTAGGGGATGATGGTACGCAGTATTTT.

The chain uses TRBV5-1 and TRBJ2-3; 15 bases line up with TRBD2. This CDR3 is built from 23 residues. Germline V gene data show CDR1 as SGHRS and CDR2 as YFSETQ. J gave up 8 bases and V 5 bases, and 30 bases lay outside the gene matches. The CDR3 bases are TGCGCCAGCAGTTACCTTCTGTCACCCGGACTAGCGGGAGGGCCCCCTGTTTCGGGTACGCAGTATTTT. Translation: CASSYLLSPGLAGGPPVSGTQYF.

This clone was detected only once. J is TRBJ1-6 and V is TRBV6-1; 7 bases agree with TRBD1. Germline V gene sequence: CDR1 MNHNS, CDR2 SASEGT. The junction had 8 bases not matched to a gene; V was cut back by 6 bases and J by 9 bases. This CDR3 is built from 14 residues. Here the CDR3 reads CASSEKGALSPLHF. The CDR3 region has the DNA TGTGCCAGCAGCGAGAAGGGGGCCCTTTCACCCCTCCACTTT.

This chain connects TRBV28 to TRBJ1-4, with D perhaps TRBD1 (5 bases). CDR1 is MDHEN and CDR2 is SYDVKM in the germline V gene. This CDR3 comprises 16 residues. V lost 4 bases and J 0 bases, leaving 12 bases between the germline ends. The CDR3 protein is CASSWVSRATNEKLFF. CDR3 DNA sequence: TGTGCCAGCAGTTGGGTCAGCAGGGCAACTAATGAAAAACTGTTTTTT.

The rearrangement uses TRBV20-1 and TRBJ1-2; possible D gene TRBD1, 5 bases. The CDR3 has 11 amino acids. The germline gives CDR1 DFQATT, CDR2 SNEGSKA (reference sequence). V was cut by 5 bases and J by 7 bases, with 11 bases left in between. The CDR3 DNA sequence: TGCAGTGCTCCGGAAGGGGTTGGCTACACCTTC. Amino acid sequence: CSAPEGVGYTF.

The chain is built from TRBV19 and TRBJ2-3; possibly TRBD1 for D (6 bases). CDR1 is LNHDA, CDR2 SQIVND, per germline (reference sequence). Between the trimmed V and J ends, which lost 3 bases and 2 bases, there was a span of 15 bases. There are 16 residues in the CDR3. The CDR3 loop reads CASSMARGRYTDTQYF. The CDR3 nucleotides read TGTGCCAGTAGTATGGCCAGGGGACGGTACACAGATACGCAGTATTTT.

The CDR3, as DNA: TGTGCCAGCTCACGTGGGACTAGCGGGTCTAGGTACGGGTTCTTC. This translates into CASSRGTSGSRYGFF. The rearrangement joins TRBV18 to TRBJ2-1; 12 nucleotides agree with TRBD2. The CDR3 sequence is 15 residues long. Germline V CDR1 and CDR2: KGHSH, LQKENI. V shed 4 bases and J 15 bases; nucleotides not matched to a gene: 13. Drawing the rest from reference TRBV18 and TRBJ2-1, the complete variable domain is NAGVMQNPRHLVRRRGQEARLRCSPMKGHSHVYWYRQLPEEGLKFMVYLQKENIIDESGMPKERFSAEFPKEGPSILRIQQVVRGDSAAYFCASSRGTSGSRYGFFGPGTRLTVL.

V gene TRBV7-9 combines with J gene TRBJ1-5; D gene unclear. The germline gives CDR1 SEHNR, CDR2 FQNEAQ (reference sequence). V gave up 0 bases and J gave up 3 bases, with 6 bases separating them. The CDR3 sequence is 14 residues long. Here the CDR3 reads CASSLAGDNQPQHF. In DNA, the CDR3 is TGTGCCAGCAGCTTAGCGGGCGACAATCAGCCCCAGCATTTT. The whole variable domain, filled in from reference TRBV7-9 and TRBJ1-5, reads DTGVSQNPRHKITKRGQNVTFRCDPISEHNRLYWYRQTLGQGPEFLTYFQNEAQLEKSRLLSDRFSAERPKGSFSTLEIQRTEQGDSAMYLCASSLAGDNQPQHFGDGTRLSIL.

The rearrangement links TRBV7-9 to TRBJ1-1, with D maybe TRBD1 (6 bases). CDR1 and CDR2 from the germline V gene are SEHNR and FQNEAQ (reference sequence). The CDR3 loop spans 12 amino acids. V was shortened by 2 bases and J by 8 bases, with 9 bases between the two germline ends. CDR3 coding DNA: TGTGCCAGCAGCTTATACAGGGCCGAAGCTTTCTTT. It translates to CASSLYRAEAFF.

This clone is a singleton in its sample. The rearrangement joins TRBV28 to TRBJ1-6; the D gene is possibly TRBD1 (5 bases). Deletions cut 4 bases from V and 10 bases from J, with 11 bases between. This CDR3 has 13 amino acids. Germline V lookup: CDR1 MDHEN, CDR2 SYDVKM. CDR3 nucleotide sequence: TGTGCCAGCAGTTCTTTAGGGGAATCACCCCTCCACTTT. This gives the protein CASSSLGESPLHF.

The chain recombines TRBV5-1 with TRBJ2-1; 9 nucleotides agree with TRBD2. CDR3 length: 15 amino acids. J gave up 3 bases and V 4 bases, and 5 bases lay outside the gene matches. Germline CDR1 and CDR2: SGHRS and YFSETQ. CDR3 protein: CASSEGLAVYNEQFF. Here the CDR3 DNA reads TGCGCCAGCAGCGAGGGACTAGCCGTCTACAATGAGCAGTTCTTC.

In this sample, this clone turned up once. V and J are TRBV15 and TRBJ2-7, with D possibly being TRBD1 (5 bases). Germline V gives CDR1 LNHNV, CDR2 YYDKDF (reference sequence). The CDR3 is 12 amino acids. Trimming took off 2 bases at V and 9 bases at J, with 11 bases between the two ends. CDR3 sequence (DNA): TGTGCCACCAGCAGACCCCAGGGCGGGCAGTACTTC. It yields the protein CATSRPQGGQYF. Full variable domain (outside the CDR3, taken from reference TRBV15 and TRBJ2-7): DAMVIQNPRYQVTQFGKPVTLSCSQTLNHNVMYWYQQKSSQAPKLLFHYYDKDFNNEADTPDNFQSRRPNTSFCFLDIRSPGLGDTAMYLCATSRPQGGQYFGPGTRLTVT.